These T cell receptor beta chains were read from a single sample in a study of beta chain features in type 1 diabetes. The table came from immunoSEQ multiplex PCR; TCRdb's copy has only in-frame clones and leaves some out. The sample yields roughly 730,000 clones, around 15% seen once. What was sequenced was naive CD4+ T cells from blood. The source of these receptors is a young man with type 1 diabetes. Both conserved end residues are part of each CDR3. The D gene is left open where the match is weak. Only part of the rows carry a size: once, few, many, or a class if the clone is expanded.

size | D | J | V | CDR3 | DNA
- | - | TRBJ2-1 | TRBV6-6 | CASSYEGTPIYNEQFF | TGTGCCAGCAGTTACGAAGGGACACCTATATACAATGAGCAGTTCTTC
- | - | TRBJ1-1 | TRBV10-3 | CAIRWESRNTEAFF | TGTGCCATCCGGTGGGAGTCGAGGAACACTGAAGCTTTCTTT
- | TRBD1 | TRBJ1-2 | TRBV6-6 | CASSTGGLYGYTF | TGTGCCAGCAGCACAGGGGGCCTCTATGGCTACACCTTC
- | - | TRBJ1-2 | TRBV9 | CASSPGSYGYTF | TGTGCCAGCAGCCCCGGGAGCTATGGCTACACCTTC
- | - | TRBJ2-7 | TRBV7-9 | CASSPGRYEQYF | TGTGCCAGCAGCCCGGGCCGTTACGAGCAGTACTTC
few | - | TRBJ2-7 | TRBV21-1 | CASSKDRGPYEQYF | TGTGCCAGCAGCAAAGACAGGGGCCCCTACGAGCAGTACTTC
- | TRBD1 | TRBJ1-6 | TRBV18 | CASSTGQGEWSPLHF | TGTGCCAGCTCAACGGGACAGGGAGAGTGGTCACCCCTCCACTTT
- | - | TRBJ2-7 | TRBV6-1 | CASSEGSSFYEQYF | TGTGCCAGCAGTGAAGGATCCAGCTTCTACGAGCAGTACTTC
few | - | TRBJ2-3 | TRBV6-5 | CASRPSSSLPDTQYF | TGTGCCAGCAGGCCTAGTTCTAGTCTTCCGGATACGCAGTATTTT
- | TRBD1 | TRBJ1-4 | TRBV4-2 | CASSQSVGQYNEKLFF | TGTGCCAGCAGCCAATCGGTGGGACAGTATAATGAAAAACTGTTTTTT
- | - | TRBJ2-1 | TRBV28 | CASGSLPTRYEQFF | TGTGCCAGCGGGTCCCTCCCGACGAGATATGAGCAGTTCTTC
- | - | TRBJ2-7 | TRBV11-2 | CASSLDRGTYEQYF | TGTGCCAGCAGCTTAGATCGAGGGACCTACGAGCAGTACTTC
few | TRBD1 | TRBJ1-5 | TRBV27 | CASSYQGAGNQPQHF | TGTGCCAGCAGTTACCAGGGGGCCGGCAATCAGCCCCAGCATTTT
- | - | TRBJ1-1 | TRBV28 | CASSTPQGSTEAFF | TGTGCCAGCAGTACGCCACAGGGTAGCACTGAAGCTTTCTTT
few | - | TRBJ2-3 | TRBV15 | CATSRALDTSTDTQYF | TGTGCCACCAGCAGAGCTCTGGATACTAGCACAGATACGCAGTATTTT
- | - | TRBJ1-4 | TRBV2 | CASSGGRQEEKLFF | TGTGCCAGCAGTGGGGGAAGGCAGGAGGAAAAACTGTTTTTT
few | - | TRBJ1-2 | TRBV18 | CASSLYQGNGYGYTF | TGTGCCAGCTCACTCTATCAGGGGAACGGCTATGGCTACACCTTC
- | - | TRBJ2-5 | TRBV5-1 | CASSLDPGRGLQETQYF | TGCGCCAGCAGCTTGGACCCGGGACGTGGACTACAAGAGACCCAGTACTTC
- | - | TRBJ2-1 | TRBV20-1 | CSARFYNEQFF | TGCAGTGCTAGATTTTACAATGAGCAGTTCTTC
few | - | TRBJ1-2 | TRBV29-1 | CSVAPIRGGKGYTF | TGCAGCGTGGCCCCCATCAGGGGAGGGAAAGGCTACACCTTC
- | - | TRBJ2-1 | TRBV27 | CASSFHPSEGFNEQFF | TGTGCCAGCAGTTTCCACCCTAGCGAAGGATTTAATGAGCAGTTCTTC
few | - | TRBJ1-5 | TRBV15 | CATSSSGGGYSNQPQHF | TGTGCCACCAGCAGCTCCGGCGGGGGATATAGCAATCAGCCCCAGCATTTT
few | TRBD1 | TRBJ1-4 | TRBV5-1 | CASSVRDSLNEKLFF | TGCGCCAGCAGCGTCCGGGACAGTCTGAATGAAAAACTGTTTTTT
few | - | TRBJ2-7 | TRBV19 | CASSEQGRGYEQYF | TGTGCCAGTAGTGAACAGGGTAGGGGCTACGAGCAGTACTTC
few | TRBD1 | TRBJ1-5 | TRBV15 | CATSRGTGQSNQPQHF | TGTGCCACCAGCAGAGGGACAGGGCAATCCAATCAGCCCCAGCATTTT
- | - | TRBJ2-3 | TRBV4-2 | CASSPEWGESTDTQYF | TGTGCCAGCAGCCCTGAATGGGGCGAGAGCACAGATACGCAGTATTTT
few | - | TRBJ2-3 | TRBV4-2 | CASSQDSFGGVVDTQYF | TGTGCCAGCAGCCAAGATAGTTTTGGCGGGGTGGTAGATACGCAGTATTTT
once | TRBD2 | TRBJ2-2 | TRBV2 | CASRGTILGSTGELFF | TGTGCCAGCAGGGGGACTATTCTCGGGAGTACCGGGGAGCTGTTTTTT
few | TRBD2 | TRBJ2-3 | TRBV29-1 | CSVEPGGPATDTQYF | TGCAGCGTCGAACCGGGGGGGCCAGCCACAGATACGCAGTATTTT
few | TRBD1 | TRBJ1-2 | TRBV5-1 | CASSTQGAANGYTF | TGCGCCAGCAGCACACAGGGGGCGGCCAATGGCTACACCTTC
- | - | TRBJ2-7 | TRBV29-1 | CSVGPGRNYEQYF | TGCAGCGTTGGCCCTGGGAGGAATTACGAGCAGTACTTC
- | TRBD1 | TRBJ1-1 | TRBV30 | CAWSLPDRDDTEAFF | TGTGCCTGGAGTCTACCAGACAGGGACGACACTGAAGCTTTCTTT
few | - | TRBJ2-3 | TRBV25-1 | CASSVGDKTDTQYF | TGTGCCAGCAGTGTGGGGGACAAAACAGATACGCAGTATTTT
few | - | TRBJ1-6 | TRBV30 | CAWKGSIDNSPLHF | TGTGCCTGGAAAGGGAGTATTGATAATTCACCCCTCCACTTT
- | TRBD2 | TRBJ2-3 | TRBV7-9 | CASSLSGGAVDTQYF | TGTGCCAGCAGCTTGTCCGGGGGGGCGGTAGATACGCAGTATTTT
- | TRBD2 | TRBJ2-1 | TRBV6-1 | CASSEALWGGSNEQFF | TGTGCCAGCAGTGAAGCGCTCTGGGGGGGAAGCAATGAGCAGTTCTTC
- | - | TRBJ2-1 | TRBV6-5 | CASSQFRDNEQFF | TGTGCCAGCAGCCAATTTAGGGACAATGAGCAGTTCTTC
few | - | TRBJ2-3 | TRBV5-6 | CASSLLKAQYTDTQYF | TGTGCCAGCAGCTTGCTTAAGGCACAGTACACAGATACGCAGTATTTT
once | TRBD1 | TRBJ1-4 | TRBV6-5 | CASRIGTGHEKLFF | TGTGCCAGCAGGATCGGGACAGGGCACGAAAAACTGTTTTTT
few | - | TRBJ2-2 | TRBV11-2 | CASSLVGDGNTGELFF | TGTGCCAGCAGCTTAGTTGGGGACGGAAACACCGGGGAGCTGTTTTTT